This T cell receptor beta chain was documented in a study of cytomegalovirus exposure and HLA in healthy donors. A note on this clone: Its antigen is currently unknown.

Primers included in the PCR were 60 Vbeta and 13 Jbeta primers. Method: immunoSEQ multiplex PCR; TCRdb's copy keeps in-frame clones and lacks some. The data contain roughly 120,000 clones, less than 90% of them singletons. V lost 4 bases to trimming and J lost 5 bases, with 18 bases between them. Germline V gives CDR1 LNHDA, CDR2 SQIVND (reference sequence). The length of the CDR3 is 15 residues. Whole-study results and caveats: What a later analysis showed was that several of the most significant clusters appeared linked to common viral pathogens. The study designated 150 to 200 TCR beta chains cytomegalovirus-associated. The classifier, whose performance was assessed in both the original and validation cohorts, reportedly diagnosed cytomegalovirus status with high specificity and sensitivity.

This rearrangement joins TRBV19 to TRBJ2-7; D remains unclear. Sequenced: PBMCs. The receptor comes from a man in his fifties in good health and CMV-seronegative. CDR3 DNA sequence: TGTGCCAGTAGTACAGCACCTAGAGTAAGGAACGAGCAGTACTTC. It yields the protein CASSTAPRVRNEQYF.